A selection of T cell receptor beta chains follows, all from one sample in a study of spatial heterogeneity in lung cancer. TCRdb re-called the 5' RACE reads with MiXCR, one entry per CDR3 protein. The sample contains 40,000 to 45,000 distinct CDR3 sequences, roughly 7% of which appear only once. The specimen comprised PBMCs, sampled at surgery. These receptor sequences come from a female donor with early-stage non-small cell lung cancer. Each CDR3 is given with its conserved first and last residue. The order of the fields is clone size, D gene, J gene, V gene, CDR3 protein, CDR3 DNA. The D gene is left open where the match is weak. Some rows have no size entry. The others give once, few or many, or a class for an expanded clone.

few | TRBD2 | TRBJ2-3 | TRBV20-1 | CSATGLAGGPTDTQYF | TGCAGTGCAACAGGACTAGCGGGGGGGCCGACAGATACGCAGTATTTT
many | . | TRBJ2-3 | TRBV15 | CATSPTPVPWSTDTQYF | TGTGCCACCAGTCCGACCCCCGTTCCGTGGTCGACAGATACGCAGTATTTT
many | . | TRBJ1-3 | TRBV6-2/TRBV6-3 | CASSAGETAGNTIYF | TGTGCCAGCAGCGCCGGTGAGACTGCTGGAAACACCATATATTTT
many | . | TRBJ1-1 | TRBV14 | CASSYDPNTEAFF | TGTGCCAGCAGCTACGACCCTAACACTGAAGCTTTCTTT
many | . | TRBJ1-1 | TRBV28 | CASITQRQGKKAFF | TGTGCCAGCATCACCCAAAGGCAGGGGAAAAAAGCTTTCTTT
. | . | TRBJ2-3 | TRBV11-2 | CASSPRDWSDTQYF | TGTGCCAGCAGCCCTCGGGACTGGTCAGATACGCAGTATTTT
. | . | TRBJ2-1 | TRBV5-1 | CASRDGLISYNEQFF | TGCGCCAGCAGGGACGGACTTATCTCCTACAATGAGCAGTTCTTC
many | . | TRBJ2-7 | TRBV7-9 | CASSLEVSGASGYEQYF | TGTGCCAGCAGCTTAGAAGTTTCGGGGGCCTCCGGGTACGAGCAGTACTTC
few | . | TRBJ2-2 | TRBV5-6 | CASSQSPNTGELFF | TGTGCCAGCAGCCAATCGCCGAACACCGGGGAGCTGTTTTTT
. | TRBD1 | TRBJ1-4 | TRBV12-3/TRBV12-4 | CASSRTGRVEKLFF | TGTGCCAGCAGCCGGACAGGGAGGGTAGAAAAACTGTTTTTT